A selection of T cell receptor beta chains follows, all from one sample in a study of control samples from healthy donors and cancer patients. The method was immunoSEQ multiplex PCR; TCRdb's version includes in-frame clones alone and lacks a portion of them. The table includes 100,000 to 150,000 clones, about 93% detected once. Sequenced sample: blood. These receptors all stem from a man aged 18 to 35 in good health. Each CDR3 is given with its conserved first and last residue. A D gene is named only where the DNA matches it firmly. Size is stated for part of the rows, as once, few or many counts, or as a class when the clone is expanded.

j_call	v_call	clone_size	d_call	cdr3_aa	cdr3_nt
TRBJ1-1	TRBV18	once	.	CASSLGHPNTEAFF	TGTGCCAGCTCACTGGGACACCCGAACACTGAAGCTTTCTTT
TRBJ2-3	TRBV20-1	.	.	CSASGIGAVDTQYF	TGCAGTGCTAGTGGGATTGGAGCGGTAGATACGCAGTATTTT
TRBJ2-7	TRBV29-1	.	.	CSGGEPSYEQYF	TGCAGCGGTGGGGAACCCTCCTACGAGCAGTACTTC
TRBJ1-3	TRBV7-9	.	.	CASSQQAAGNTIYF	TGTGCCAGCAGCCAACAGGCTGCTGGAAACACCATATATTTT
TRBJ2-5	TRBV5-1	.	TRBD1	CASSGDRGQETQYF	TGCGCCAGCAGCGGGGACAGGGGCCAAGAGACCCAGTACTTC
TRBJ2-5	TRBV11-2	.	.	CASSPVEGSQETQYF	TGTGCCAGCAGCCCCGTTGAGGGAAGTCAAGAGACCCAGTACTTC
TRBJ1-1	TRBV7-2	.	.	CASSLDWDLSLTEAFF	TGTGCCAGCAGCTTAGATTGGGACCTAAGTTTAACTGAAGCTTTCTTT
TRBJ2-7	TRBV6-7	.	TRBD1	CASSDRIDRVNYEQYF	TGTGCCAGCAGTGATCGGATAGACAGGGTCAACTACGAGCAGTACTTC
TRBJ2-3	TRBV13	.	.	CASSPTGLGTDTQYF	TGTGCCAGCAGCCCGACAGGCCTTGGCACAGATACGCAGTATTTT
TRBJ1-5	TRBV21-1	.	.	CAAGGRSFEPQHF	TGTGCCGCCGGGGGACGGTCCTTTGAGCCCCAGCATTTT
TRBJ2-7	TRBV6-1	.	.	CASSELLSYEQYF	TGTGCCAGCAGTGAACTGCTTTCCTACGAGCAGTACTTC
TRBJ2-1	TRBV11-3	.	TRBD2	CASSLRGLTAEQFF	TGTGCCAGCAGCTTACGGGGACTAACCGCTGAGCAGTTCTTC
TRBJ1-5	TRBV2	.	.	CASSEGSQPQHF	TGTGCCAGCTCAGAGGGTAGTCAGCCCCAGCATTTT
TRBJ1-5	TRBV9	.	.	CASSVGGVQPQHF	TGTGCCAGCAGCGTAGGGGGGGTTCAGCCCCAGCATTTT
TRBJ2-5	TRBV19	.	.	CASRAPPEETQYF	TGTGCCAGTAGAGCCCCCCCCGAAGAGACCCAGTACTTC
TRBJ2-5	TRBV7-9	.	.	CASSWEETQYF	TGTGCCAGCAGCTGGGAGGAGACCCAGTACTTC